This T cell receptor (beta chain) was identified in a study of T cell repertoires in cytomegalovirus infection. The ends were cut back, 0 bases at V and 7 bases at J, with 18 bases in the middle. The CDR3 runs to 15 residues. Germline values: CDR1 SQVTM, CDR2 ANQGSEA. In TCRdb, the reads were re-called with MiXCR into one record per CDR3 protein. The table has around 530,000 distinct CDR3 sequences, approximately 15% seen once. Sequences were obtained from CD8+ T cells from PBMCs. V gene TRBV29-1 combines with J gene TRBJ1-1; D is unresolved. The origin of this receptor is a human donor in good health (CMV status not recorded). Some clones in this sample may be carry-over from other donors' samples. DNA of the CDR3: TGCAGCGTTGAAGATGAACTACAAGGTGCCGGTGAAGCTTTCTTT. This sequence encodes CSVEDELQGAGEAFF.